These T cell receptor beta chains were read from a single sample in a study of cytotoxic CD8 clonotypes in ibrutinib-treated CLL. Assay: immunoSEQ multiplex PCR; the TCRdb copy retains only in-frame clones and omits some. Among some 200,000 clones listed, 79% were seen once. Specimen: PBMCs, collected after 12 months of ibrutinib treatment. These receptors all come from a human donor with chronic lymphocytic leukemia. CDR3s include the opening cysteine and the closing phenylalanine or tryptophan. Each record gives: clone size, J gene, D gene, V gene, CDR3 DNA, CDR3 protein. A D gene is named only where the DNA matches it firmly. Only part of the rows carry a size: once, few, many, or a class if the clone is expanded.

>once|TRBJ2-2|-|TRBV30
TGTGCCTGGAGTGGTGGGGGAGGAGACACCGGGGAGCTGTTTTTT
CAWSGGGGDTGELFF
>-|TRBJ1-1|-|TRBV27
TGTGCCAGCAGTTCCCTGGACTGGGGGGTTGAAGCTTTCTTT
CASSSLDWGVEAFF
>-|TRBJ2-1|TRBD2|TRBV7-3
TGTGCCAGCAGCCGCCAAGGTGGCGGGGGGGCCTACAATGAGCAGTTCTTC
CASSRQGGGGAYNEQFF
>once|TRBJ1-1|-|TRBV28
TGTGCCAGCAGTTGGACAGCTACTCTCATGAACACTGAAGCTTTCTTT
CASSWTATLMNTEAFF
>-|TRBJ2-5|-|TRBV5-6
TGTGCCAGCAGCTTTAAGAGGGGGGGAGGACAAGAGACCCAGTACTTC
CASSFKRGGGQETQYF
>few|TRBJ2-7|TRBD2|TRBV6-1
TGTGCCAGCAGCTTCACTAGCGGCGCTTCCTACGAGCAGTACTTC
CASSFTSGASYEQYF
>-|TRBJ2-7|TRBD1|TRBV18
TGTGCCAGCGCACCGGGACAGGGGCCCCACGAGCAGTACTTC
CASAPGQGPHEQYF
>-|TRBJ2-3|-|TRBV27
TGTGCCAGCAGTCCGAACAGGAAAGATACGCAGTATTTT
CASSPNRKDTQYF
>-|TRBJ1-5|-|TRBV19
TGTGCCAGTAGGTCCGGGGTCACCAATCAGCCCCAGCATTTT
CASRSGVTNQPQHF
>once|TRBJ1-4|TRBD1|TRBV7-3
TGTGCCAGCAGCTCGGACAGGGGGCGAGAAAAACTGTTTTTT
CASSSDRGREKLFF
>-|TRBJ2-2|TRBD2|TRBV5-5
TGTGCCAGCAGCTTCGCCGGGACTAGCTGGGTCGGGGAGCTGTTTTTT
CASSFAGTSWVGELFF
>-|TRBJ2-5|-|TRBV11-2
TGTGCCAGCAGCCCAGGGGTGGGGACCCAGTACTTC
CASSPGVGTQYF
>-|TRBJ2-3|-|TRBV6-4
TGTGCCAGCAGCTCTCGGAGGGGAGATACGCAGTATTTT
CASSSRRGDTQYF
>-|TRBJ2-1|TRBD2|TRBV4-1
TGCGCCAGCAGCCTCCGGACTAGCGGGATTCCCTACTACAATGAGCAGTTCTTC
CASSLRTSGIPYYNEQFF
>-|TRBJ1-4|-|TRBV4-2
TGTGCCAGCAGCCAAGGTCCTGGTAATAATGAAAAACTGTTTTTT
CASSQGPGNNEKLFF
>-|TRBJ2-7|TRBD2|TRBV11-2
TGTGCCAGCAGCTTAAGGGCTAGCGGGAGAACCCGGGACGAGCAGTACTTC
CASSLRASGRTRDEQYF
>-|TRBJ1-2|-|TRBV6-5
TGTGCCAGCTCCCGTGGGGGGTATGGCTACACCTTC
CASSRGGYGYTF
>-|TRBJ2-7|-|TRBV5-1
TGCGCCAGCAGCTTTAACGGGGAGGCCTACGAGCAGTACTTC
CASSFNGEAYEQYF
>-|TRBJ2-7|TRBD2|TRBV5-1
TGCGCCAGCACCCCCGGGACTAGCGACGAGCAGTACTTC
CASTPGTSDEQYF
>-|TRBJ1-2|-|TRBV4-1
TGCGCCAGCAGCCAAGACCGGGGATTCTATGGCTACACCTTC
CASSQDRGFYGYTF
>few|TRBJ2-7|-|TRBV7-9
TGTGCCAGCAGCCTCCTGAGCCACGAGCAGTACTTC
CASSLLSHEQYF
>-|TRBJ2-3|TRBD1|TRBV5-6
TGTGCCAGCAGCTCCGGGACAGTCTTCGTCAGCACAGATACGCAGTATTTT
CASSSGTVFVSTDTQYF
>-|TRBJ2-4|-|TRBV5-6
TGTGCCAGCAGCTTGCGGGGACCTCTAAACATTCAGTACTTC
CASSLRGPLNIQYF
>once|TRBJ1-2|-|TRBV7-9
TGTGCCAGCAGCTTCCAGGAGGTGTGGGGGGGCCATGGCTACACCTTC
CASSFQEVWGGHGYTF
>-|TRBJ1-3|TRBD1|TRBV18
TGTGCCAGCTCACCGAGGACAGGGGGCGCGCCTGGAAACACCATATATTTT
CASSPRTGGAPGNTIYF
>-|TRBJ2-7|-|TRBV19
TGTGCCAGTAGTATAGGCGGGTTTCCCACTTACGAGCAGTACTTC
CASSIGGFPTYEQYF
>-|TRBJ2-7|-|TRBV7-6
TGTGCCAGCAGCTTAATAGGGGGGAATTCCCACGAGCAGTACTTC
CASSLIGGNSHEQYF
>few|TRBJ2-6|-|TRBV6-1
TGTGCCAGCTTTAGGAGCACTGGGGCCAACGTCCTGACTTTC
CASFRSTGANVLTF
>-|TRBJ2-2|TRBD2|TRBV5-1
TGCGCCAGCAGCTTGGTGGGACTAGCGGGGGGCGCCGGGGAGCTGTTTTTT
CASSLVGLAGGAGELFF
>-|TRBJ2-7|TRBD1|TRBV2
TGTGCCAGCGAGGGACAGGGGGCTTACGAGCAGTACTTC
CASEGQGAYEQYF
>-|TRBJ2-1|TRBD2|TRBV5-1
TGCGCCAGCAGCCCATGGGGGACTAGCGGAAAACTAAGCTCCTACAATGAGCAGTTCTTC
CASSPWGTSGKLSSYNEQFF
>-|TRBJ1-3|TRBD1|TRBV6-1
TGTGCCAGCAGACAGGGGTTCTTTGGAAACACCATATATTTT
CASRQGFFGNTIYF
>-|TRBJ2-7|TRBD1|TRBV6-1
TGTGCCCCGGGACAGGGATACGAGCAGTACTTC
CAPGQGYEQYF
>-|TRBJ2-3|-|TRBV5-3
TGTGCCAGAAGACTAGCACCGCAGTATTTT
CARRLAPQYF
>-|TRBJ2-5|-|TRBV6-5
TGTGCCAGTCGGGGGGCAGGTGGGGTCCAAGAGACCCAGTACTTC
CASRGAGGVQETQYF
>once|TRBJ1-2|-|TRBV6-5
TGTGCCAGCAGAACGGGAGGGGGTAGTAGGTATGGCTACACCTTC
CASRTGGGSRYGYTF
>-|TRBJ2-1|-|TRBV11-3
TGTGCCAGCAGCCCATCTCGACAGGCCCTCGGTTCGGGGCAGTTCTTC
CASSPSRQALGSGQFF
>-|TRBJ1-1|-|TRBV2
TGTGCCAGCAGTGAAGTTTGGGTAGTGAACACTGAAGCTTTCTTT
CASSEVWVVNTEAFF
>-|TRBJ2-7|-|TRBV20-1
TGCAGTCCTGACAGCTCCTACGAGCAGTACTTC
CSPDSSYEQYF
>-|TRBJ2-7|-|TRBV5-1
TGCGCCAGCAGCTTGGGACGACGGGAGCAGTACTTC
CASSLGRREQYF
>-|TRBJ2-1|-|TRBV20-1
TGCAGTGCTAGATATAATGAGCAGTTCTTC
CSARYNEQFF
>-|TRBJ1-1|TRBD1|TRBV19
TGTGCCAGTAGGACAGGGCGTGCTGAAGCTTTCTTT
CASRTGRAEAFF
>once|TRBJ1-4|-|TRBV9
TGTGCCAGCAGCCCTAGAGGAAGGAACATGAGAGGAACTAATGAAAAACTGTTTTTT
CASSPRGRNMRGTNEKLFF
>-|TRBJ1-1|-|TRBV5-4
TGTGCCAGCAGCTTGTCTGTGAACACTGAAGCTTTCTTT
CASSLSVNTEAFF
>-|TRBJ1-1|-|TRBV13
TGTGCCAGCAGCCGAGGACGGCCCAACACTGAAGCTTTCTTT
CASSRGRPNTEAFF
>-|TRBJ2-1|TRBD2|TRBV6-5
TGTGCCAGCAGTTACTCGGGCTATAGCGGGGTTGAGCAGTTCTTC
CASSYSGYSGVEQFF
>-|TRBJ2-7|TRBD1|TRBV6-6
TGTGCCAGCGTTAGGACAGGTTCCTACGAGCAGTACTTC
CASVRTGSYEQYF
>-|TRBJ1-5|-|TRBV19
TGTGCCAGTAGTTGGGGGGTGGCTCAGCCCCAGCATTTT
CASSWGVAQPQHF
>-|TRBJ2-2|TRBD1|TRBV15
TGTGCCACCAGCGGGACAGGGGTCACCGGGGAGCTGTTTTTT
CATSGTGVTGELFF
>-|TRBJ2-2|-|TRBV28
TGTGCCAGCAGGGAGACCCAACCGATTAGGGGGGAGCTGTTTTTT
CASRETQPIRGELFF
>-|TRBJ2-3|TRBD2|TRBV2
TGTGCCAGCAACCAACTAGCGGGACGCACAGATACGCAGTATTTT
CASNQLAGRTDTQYF
>-|TRBJ1-5|TRBD1|TRBV7-2
TGTGCCAGCAGCTTACGGACAGGGGGCAGCAATCAGCCCCAGCATTTT
CASSLRTGGSNQPQHF